Sequencing of this TCR beta chain was carried out in a study of cytomegalovirus exposure and HLA in healthy donors. Study conclusions and caveats: Sequencing likely caused a cluster of highly shared sequence variants. Evidence from a later analysis indicated that most CMV-associated TCR beta chains looked HLA-restricted.

PCR used 60 Vbeta primers and 13 Jbeta primers. The protocol was immunoSEQ multiplex PCR, while the TCRdb copy is restricted to in-frame clones and leaves out a portion. The repertoire holds under 300,000 clones, with 65% to 85% as singletons. In regard to this clone: What it binds is not known.

Germline assignment: CDR1 WNHNN and CDR2 SYGVQD (reference sequence). The CDR3 spans 13 residues. This chain links TRBV10-1 with TRBJ2-5; 11 bases align to TRBD1. The J call may be faulty, since TRBJ2-7 better matches the DNA end. This clonotype was sampled from a female donor in good health and CMV-seronegative. Material for sequencing was PBMCs. The CDR3 DNA reads as TGCGCCACCCTCGGACAGGGGGCAAACGAGCAGTACTTC. Its protein is CATLGQGANEQYF.